This entry is about one TCR beta chain. TCRdb keeps only in-frame clones here, not all; method: immunoSEQ multiplex PCR. The sample lists tens of thousands of clones, 90% to 95% occurring once. This sample is drawn from a study of technical replicates of blood from several donors. This CDR3 has 13 amino acids. V dropped 1 base and J dropped 4 bases, with 7 bases sitting between them. The germline V gene has CDR1 SEHNR and CDR2 FQNEAQ (reference sequence). Sequenced input: T cells isolated from PBMCs. The V call is TRBV7-9, the J call TRBJ2-5, with D perhaps TRBD2 (6 bases). The TCR originated in a human donor in good health. The CDR3 spells CASSLDGGETQYF. Here the CDR3 DNA reads TGTGCCAGCAGCTTAGACGGGGGAGAGACCCAGTACTTC.